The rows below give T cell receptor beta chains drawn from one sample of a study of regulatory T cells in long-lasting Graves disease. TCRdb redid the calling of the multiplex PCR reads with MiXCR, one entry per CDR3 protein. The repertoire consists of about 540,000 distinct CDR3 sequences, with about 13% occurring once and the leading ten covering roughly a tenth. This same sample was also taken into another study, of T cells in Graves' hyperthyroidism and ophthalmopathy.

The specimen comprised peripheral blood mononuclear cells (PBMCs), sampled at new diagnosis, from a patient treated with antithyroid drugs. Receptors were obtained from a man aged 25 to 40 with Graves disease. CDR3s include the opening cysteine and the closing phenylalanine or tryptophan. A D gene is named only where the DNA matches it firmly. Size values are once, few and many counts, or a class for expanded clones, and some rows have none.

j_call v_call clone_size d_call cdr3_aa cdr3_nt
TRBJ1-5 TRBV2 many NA CASSEQTNQPQHF TGTGCCAGCAGTGAACAGACCAATCAGCCCCAGCATTTT
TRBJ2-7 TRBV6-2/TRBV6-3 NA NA CARTPGQHYEQYF TGTGCCAGAACACCGGGCCAGCACTACGAGCAGTACTTC
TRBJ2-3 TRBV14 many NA CASSHPPGGTDTQYF TGTGCCAGCAGCCACCCTCCCGGGGGCACAGATACGCAGTATTTT
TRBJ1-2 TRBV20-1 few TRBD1 CSASNRGNVYGYTF TGCAGTGCTAGCAACAGGGGAAATGTGTATGGCTACACCTTC
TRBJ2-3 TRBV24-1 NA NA CATSAVAGYTDTQYF TGTGCCACCTCTGCGGTGGCAGGGTACACAGATACGCAGTATTTT
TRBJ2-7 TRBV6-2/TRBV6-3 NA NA CASSTRSLYEQYF TGTGCCAGCAGTACCAGAAGCCTGTACGAGCAGTACTTC
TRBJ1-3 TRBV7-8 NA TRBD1 CASSLRDRVFGNTIYF TGTGCCAGCAGCCTTAGGGACAGGGTTTTTGGAAACACCATATATTTT
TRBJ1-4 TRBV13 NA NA CASSLSVATNEKLFF TGTGCCAGCAGCTTAAGCGTCGCAACTAATGAAAAACTGTTTTTT
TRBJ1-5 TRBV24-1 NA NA CATSEQDQPQHF TGTGCCACCAGTGAACAAGATCAGCCCCAGCATTTT
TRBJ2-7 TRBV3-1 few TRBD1 CASSLSGQLSSEQYF TGTGCCAGCAGCCTGTCGGGACAGCTGTCTAGCGAGCAGTACTTC
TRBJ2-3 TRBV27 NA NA CASSDPVSATQYF TGTGCCAGCAGTGATCCTGTATCGGCTACGCAGTATTTT
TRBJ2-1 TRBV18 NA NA CASSQGDDEQFF TGTGCCAGCTCACAGGGGGATGATGAGCAGTTCTTC
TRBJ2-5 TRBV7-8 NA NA CASSSTKTRRGQETQYF TGTGCCAGCAGTTCTACTAAGACCCGTCGAGGACAAGAGACCCAGTACTTC
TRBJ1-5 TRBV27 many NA CASSWGRGPSQGNQPQHF TGTGCCAGCAGTTGGGGAAGGGGTCCTAGTCAGGGCAATCAGCCCCAGCATTTT
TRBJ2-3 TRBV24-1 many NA CATSDVGGGDTQYF TGTGCCACCAGTGATGTCGGAGGGGGAGATACGCAGTATTTT
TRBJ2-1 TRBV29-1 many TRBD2 CSVRGLASGSSYNEQFF TGCAGCGTCAGGGGGCTGGCTAGCGGGAGCTCCTACAATGAGCAGTTCTTC
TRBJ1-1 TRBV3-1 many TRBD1 CASSRWDRDREAFF TGTGCCAGCAGCCGCTGGGACAGGGATAGAGAAGCTTTCTTT
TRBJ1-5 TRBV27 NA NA CASRTDRPTEPQHF TGTGCCAGCCGGACGGATAGGCCCACGGAACCCCAGCATTTT
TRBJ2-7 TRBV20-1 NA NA CSAREGGTEQYF TGCAGTGCTAGAGAGGGCGGGACGGAGCAGTACTTC
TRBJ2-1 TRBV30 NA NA CAWSSSVEQFF TGTGCCTGGAGCTCCTCGGTGGAGCAGTTCTTC
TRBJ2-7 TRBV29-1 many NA CSVVKAEGYEQYF TGCAGCGTTGTAAAAGCGGAAGGATACGAGCAGTACTTC